This T cell receptor beta chain was identified during a study of spatial heterogeneity in lung cancer. Trimming took 6 bases from V and 5 from J, leaving 14 bases between them. The CDR3 is 13 amino acids. Germline-derived CDR1 and CDR2 are SQVTM and ANQGSEA. Time point given: sample taken at primary tumor resection. Untreated early-stage non-small cell lung cancer patients, 55 to 85 in total, were the donors. This clonotype has at least ten counts. One entry per CDR3 protein, called by TCRdb with MiXCR from the 5' RACE reads. The repertoire holds over 45,000 distinct CDR3 sequences, with less than 6% as singletons.

The material was PBMCs, obtained at surgery. The rearrangement uses TRBV29-1 and TRBJ2-1; TRBD2 might be the D (5 bases). The sequence came from a male donor with early-stage non-small cell lung cancer. The CDR3, as DNA: TGCAGCGTCCCAGCGGTCAGAAACAATGAGCAGTTCTTC. Amino acid sequence: CSVPAVRNNEQFF.